This TCR beta chain was captured in a study of beta chain features in type 1 diabetes. Study-level results: Type 1 diabetes patients had TCRB CDR3s that were shorter (moderately but significantly so) in all four CD4+ subsets.

In total, each donor contributed a single heparinised blood draw that averaged around 120 mL. Trimming stripped 4 bases from V and 0 bases from J, with 19 bases between. The CDR3 spans 18 residues. The germline V gene has CDR1 MNHNS and CDR2 SASEGT. Isolated RNA was reverse transcribed in full, so expressed TCRB transcripts were sequenced. Here immunoSEQ multiplex PCR was the method, and the copy in TCRdb shows in-frame clones only, minus some. The data hold about 320,000 clones, with around 13% observed a single time. On this clone: No antigen is known for it.

This clonotype was obtained from a man aged 25-45 years in good health. J is TRBJ2-1 and V is TRBV6-1; D is perhaps TRBD1 (5 bases). The material sequenced was central memory CD4+ T cells from blood. In nucleotides, the CDR3 is TGTGCCAGCAGTGCCCTTGGGGCGCGAGAGAGCTCCTACAATGAGCAGTTCTTC. The encoded protein is CASSALGARESSYNEQFF.